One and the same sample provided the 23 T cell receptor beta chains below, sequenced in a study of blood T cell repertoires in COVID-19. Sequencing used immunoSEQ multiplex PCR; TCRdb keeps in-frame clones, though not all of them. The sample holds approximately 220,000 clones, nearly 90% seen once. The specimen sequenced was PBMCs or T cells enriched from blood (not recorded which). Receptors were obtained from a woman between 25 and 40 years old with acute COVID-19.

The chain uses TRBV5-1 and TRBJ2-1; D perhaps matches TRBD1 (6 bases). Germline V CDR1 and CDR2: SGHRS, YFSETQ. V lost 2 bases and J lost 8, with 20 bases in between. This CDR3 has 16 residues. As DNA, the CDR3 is TGCGCCAGCAGCTTTGGACAGATCACACCCGTGGATGAGCAGTTCTTC. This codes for CASSFGQITPVDEQFF.

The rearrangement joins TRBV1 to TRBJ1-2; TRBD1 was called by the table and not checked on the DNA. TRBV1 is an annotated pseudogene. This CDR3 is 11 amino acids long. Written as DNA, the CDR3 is TGCACCAGCCTAGACAGGGGTGGCTACACCTTC. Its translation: CTSLDRGGYTF.

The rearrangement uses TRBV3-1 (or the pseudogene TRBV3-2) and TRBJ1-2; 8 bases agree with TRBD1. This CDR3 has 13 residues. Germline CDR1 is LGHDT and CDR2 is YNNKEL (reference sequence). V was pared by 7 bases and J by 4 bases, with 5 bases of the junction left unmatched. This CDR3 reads CASTPDRGYGYTF. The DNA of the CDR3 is TGTGCCAGCACCCCTGACAGGGGCTATGGCTACACCTTC.

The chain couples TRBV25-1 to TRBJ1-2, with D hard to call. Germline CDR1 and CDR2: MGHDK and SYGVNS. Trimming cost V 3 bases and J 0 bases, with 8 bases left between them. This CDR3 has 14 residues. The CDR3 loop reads CASSEFQANYGYTF. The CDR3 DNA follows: TGTGCCAGCAGTGAGTTCCAGGCTAACTATGGCTACACCTTC.

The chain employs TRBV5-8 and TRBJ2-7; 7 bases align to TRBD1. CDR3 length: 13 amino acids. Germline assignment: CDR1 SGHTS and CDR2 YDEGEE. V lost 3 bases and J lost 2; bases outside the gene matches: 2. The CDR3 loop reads CASSWDRTYEQYF. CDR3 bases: TGTGCCAGCAGCTGGGACAGAACCTACGAGCAGTACTTC.

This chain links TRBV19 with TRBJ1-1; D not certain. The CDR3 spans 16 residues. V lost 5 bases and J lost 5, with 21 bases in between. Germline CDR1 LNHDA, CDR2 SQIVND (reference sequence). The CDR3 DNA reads TGTGCCAGTAGTCCCCCGGTGGGCAGCAGATGGACTGAAGCTTTCTTT. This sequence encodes CASSPPVGSRWTEAFF. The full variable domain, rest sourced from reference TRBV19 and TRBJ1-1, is DGGITQSPKYLFRKEGQNVTLSCEQNLNHDAMYWYRQDPGQGLRLIYYSQIVNDFQKGDIAEGYSVSREKKESFPLTVTSAQKNPTAFYLCASSPPVGSRWTEAFFGQGTRLTVV.

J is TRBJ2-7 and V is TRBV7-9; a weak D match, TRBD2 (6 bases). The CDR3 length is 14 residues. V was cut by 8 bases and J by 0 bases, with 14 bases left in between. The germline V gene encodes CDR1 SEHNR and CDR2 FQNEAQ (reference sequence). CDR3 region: CASAPRGSSYEQYF. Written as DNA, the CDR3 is TGTGCCAGCGCCCCCCGGGGGAGCTCCTACGAGCAGTACTTC.

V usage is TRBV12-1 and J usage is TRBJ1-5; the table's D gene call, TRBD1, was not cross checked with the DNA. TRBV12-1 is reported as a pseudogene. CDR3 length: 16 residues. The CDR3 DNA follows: TGTGCCAGCAGCCAAACAGGGGAGTATAGCAATCAGCCCCAGCATTTT. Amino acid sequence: CASSQTGEYSNQPQHF.

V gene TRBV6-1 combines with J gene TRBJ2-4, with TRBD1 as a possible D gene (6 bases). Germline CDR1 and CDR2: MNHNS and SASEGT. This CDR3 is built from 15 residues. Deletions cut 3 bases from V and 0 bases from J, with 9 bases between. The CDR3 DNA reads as TGTGCCAGCAGTGATAGGACAGTAGCCAAAAACATTCAGTACTTC. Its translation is CASSDRTVAKNIQYF.

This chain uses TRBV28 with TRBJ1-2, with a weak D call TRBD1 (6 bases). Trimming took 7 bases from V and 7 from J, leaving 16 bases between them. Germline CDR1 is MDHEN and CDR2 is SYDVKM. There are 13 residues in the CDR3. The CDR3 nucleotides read TGTGCCAGCACAGTTTACGCAGGGGCTGGCTACACCTTC. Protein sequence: CASTVYAGAGYTF.

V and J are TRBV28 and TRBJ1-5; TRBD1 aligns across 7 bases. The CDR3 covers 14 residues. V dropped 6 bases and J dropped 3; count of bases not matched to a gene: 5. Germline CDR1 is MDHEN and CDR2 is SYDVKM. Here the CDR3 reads CASSPDRFNQPQHF. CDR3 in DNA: TGTGCCAGCAGCCCGGACAGGTTCAATCAGCCCCAGCATTTT.

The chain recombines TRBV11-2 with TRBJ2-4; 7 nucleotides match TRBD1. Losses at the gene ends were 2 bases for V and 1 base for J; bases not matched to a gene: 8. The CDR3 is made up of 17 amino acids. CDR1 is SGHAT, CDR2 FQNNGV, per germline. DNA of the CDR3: TGTGCCAGCAGCTTAAGGGGGCACGTTATGGCCAAAAACATTCAGTACTTC. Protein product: CASSLRGHVMAKNIQYF.

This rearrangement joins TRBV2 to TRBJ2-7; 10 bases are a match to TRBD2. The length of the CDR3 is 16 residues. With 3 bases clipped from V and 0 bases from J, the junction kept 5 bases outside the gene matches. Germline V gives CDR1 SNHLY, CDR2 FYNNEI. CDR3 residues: CASSDPGTSVSYEQYF. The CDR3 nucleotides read TGTGCCAGCAGTGACCCCGGGACTAGCGTCTCCTACGAGCAGTACTTC.

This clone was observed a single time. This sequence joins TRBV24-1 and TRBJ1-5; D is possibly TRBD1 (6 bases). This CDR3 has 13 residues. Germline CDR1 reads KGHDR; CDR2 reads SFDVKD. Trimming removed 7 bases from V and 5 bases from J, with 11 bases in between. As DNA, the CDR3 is TGTGCCACCAGCATGGGGGCTGATCAGCCCCAGCATTTT. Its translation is CATSMGADQPQHF.

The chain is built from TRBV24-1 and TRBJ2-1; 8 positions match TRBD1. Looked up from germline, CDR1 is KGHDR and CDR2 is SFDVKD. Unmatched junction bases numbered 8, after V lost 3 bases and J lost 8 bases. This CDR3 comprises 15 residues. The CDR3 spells CATSDGQGRFDEQFF. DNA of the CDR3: TGTGCCACCAGTGATGGACAGGGTCGATTCGATGAGCAGTTCTTC.

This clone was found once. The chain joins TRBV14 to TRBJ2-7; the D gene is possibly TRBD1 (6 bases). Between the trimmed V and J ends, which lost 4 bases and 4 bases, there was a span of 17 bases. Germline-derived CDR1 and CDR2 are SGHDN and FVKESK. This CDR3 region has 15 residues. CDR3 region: CASSPMLGGPYEQYF. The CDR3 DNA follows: TGTGCCAGCAGCCCCATGCTTGGGGGCCCGTACGAGCAGTACTTC.

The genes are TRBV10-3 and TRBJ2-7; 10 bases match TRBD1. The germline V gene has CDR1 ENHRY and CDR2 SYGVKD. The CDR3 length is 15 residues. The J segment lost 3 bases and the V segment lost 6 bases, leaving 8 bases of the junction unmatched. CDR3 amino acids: CAIRMDRGGFYEQYF. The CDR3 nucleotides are TGTGCCATCAGAATGGACAGGGGGGGATTCTACGAGCAGTACTTC.

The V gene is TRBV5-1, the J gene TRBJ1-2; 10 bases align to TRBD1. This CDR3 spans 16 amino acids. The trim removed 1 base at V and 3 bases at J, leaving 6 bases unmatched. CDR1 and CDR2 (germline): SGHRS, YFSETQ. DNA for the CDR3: TGCGCCAGCAGCTTGAGAGCCGGGACAGGGGACTATGGCTACACCTTC. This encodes CASSLRAGTGDYGYTF.

The CDR3 is CAWSVRGATGELFF. The CDR3 DNA is TGTGCCTGGAGTGTCAGGGGGGCCACCGGGGAGCTGTTTTTT. V gene TRBV30 combines with J gene TRBJ2-2; a possible D gene is TRBD1 (7 bases). The CDR3 spans 14 residues. Germline loops: CDR1 GTSNPN, CDR2 SVGIG (reference sequence). V was trimmed by 0 bases and J by 4 bases, leaving 9 bases between them. The variable domain in full, completed from reference TRBV30 and TRBJ2-2, reads SQTIHQWPATLVQPVGSPLSLECTVEGTSNPNLYWYRQAAGRGLQLLFYSVGIGQISSEVPQNLSASRPQDRQFILSSKKLLLSDSGFYLCAWSVRGATGELFFGEGSRLTVL.

CDR3: CASSYTIAGGRETQYF. CDR3 nucleotide sequence: TGTGCCAGCAGTTACACCATCGCCGGGGGGAGGGAGACCCAGTACTTC. The chain recombines TRBV6-5 with TRBJ2-5; TRBD2 matches 7 bases. There are 16 residues in the CDR3. The germline V gene encodes CDR1 MNHEY and CDR2 SVGAGI. J lost 5 bases, V lost 2 bases, and 11 bases had no gene match.

CDR3 residues: CAWSGFRQISGNTIYF. The CDR3 coding sequence is TGTGCCTGGAGTGGATTTAGACAGATCTCTGGAAACACCATATATTTT. The gene calls are TRBV30 and TRBJ1-3; tentative D call: TRBD1 (5 bases). The germline V and J ends were trimmed by 1 base and 0 bases, with 13 bases remaining between them. The CDR3 is made up of 16 amino acids. CDR1 is GTSNPN and CDR2 is SVGIG in the germline V gene (reference sequence).

This chain's CDR3 is CASSQFDSNQETQYF. The CDR3 nucleotides are TGCGCCAGCAGCCAATTTGACAGCAACCAAGAGACCCAGTACTTC. This chain uses TRBV4-1 with TRBJ2-5, with D possibly TRBD1 on 5 matching bases. CDR1 is MGHRA, CDR2 YSYEKL, per germline. V was pared by 2 bases and J by 0 bases, with 10 bases between. There are 15 residues in the CDR3.

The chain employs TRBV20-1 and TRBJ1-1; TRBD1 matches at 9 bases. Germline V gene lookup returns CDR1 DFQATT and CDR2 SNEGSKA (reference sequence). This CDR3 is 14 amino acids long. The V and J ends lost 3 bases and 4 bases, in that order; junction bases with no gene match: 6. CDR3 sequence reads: CSASLGQGPTEAFF. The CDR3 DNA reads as TGCAGTGCTAGTCTGGGACAGGGTCCCACTGAAGCTTTCTTT.